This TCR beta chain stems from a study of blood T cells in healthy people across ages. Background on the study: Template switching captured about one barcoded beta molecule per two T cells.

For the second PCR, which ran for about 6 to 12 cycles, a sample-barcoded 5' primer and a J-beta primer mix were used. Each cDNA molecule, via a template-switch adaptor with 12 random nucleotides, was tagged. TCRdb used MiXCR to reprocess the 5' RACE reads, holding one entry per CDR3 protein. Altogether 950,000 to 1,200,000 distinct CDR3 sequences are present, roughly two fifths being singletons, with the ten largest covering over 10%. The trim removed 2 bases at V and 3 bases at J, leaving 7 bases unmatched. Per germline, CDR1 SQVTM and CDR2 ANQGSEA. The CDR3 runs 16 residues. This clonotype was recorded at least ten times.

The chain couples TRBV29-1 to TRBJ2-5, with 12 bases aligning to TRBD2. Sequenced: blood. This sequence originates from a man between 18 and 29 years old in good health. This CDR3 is CSVELTSGGSKETQYF. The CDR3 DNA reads TGCAGCGTTGAACTGACTAGCGGGGGTTCCAAAGAGACCCAGTACTTC.